This T cell receptor beta chain was retrieved from a study of T cell changes during pregnancy in multiple sclerosis. The CDR3 has 15 amino acids. Per the germline V gene, CDR1 is MNHNS and CDR2 is SASEGT. V trimming: 8 bases; J trimming: 4 bases; junction bases outside the gene matches: 11. Libraries were prepared by immunoSEQ multiplex PCR; TCRdb keeps only in-frame clonotypes and omits some of them. The repertoire holds some 20,000 clones, with roughly 91% as singletons. The chain recombines TRBV6-1 with TRBJ1-2; 9 positions agree with TRBD1. This receptor was taken from a female donor in good health, enrolled as a control in a pregnancy study. Material: CD4+ T cells from peripheral blood mononuclear cells, obtained in the first trimester of pregnancy. The CDR3 region has the DNA TGTGCCAGCGTCCACTTGGGACAGGGAGTCTATGGCTACACCTTC. Residues: CASVHLGQGVYGYTF.